The 6 T cell receptor beta chains below all came from one sample that was sequenced in a study of cytomegalovirus exposure and HLA in healthy donors. Using immunoSEQ multiplex PCR, the repertoire was profiled, and TCRdb retains in-frame clones only, with some absent. There are 300,000 to 450,000 clones in the sample; 86% occur only once, and roughly 0.82% lies in the top ten. The sample consisted of PBMCs. The receptors were sampled from a woman aged 18 to 35 in good health and CMV-seronegative.

The chain employs TRBV6-1 and TRBJ1-5, with D possibly TRBD1 on 6 matching bases. Trimming took off 6 bases at V and 4 bases at J, with 10 bases between the two ends. This CDR3 region has 13 residues. Germline CDR1 is MNHNS and CDR2 is SASEGT. The DNA for the CDR3 is TGTGCCAGCAGCGGACAGCTTAATCAGCCCCAGCATTTT. This encodes CASSGQLNQPQHF.

This sequence joins TRBV5-1 and TRBJ2-4, with 11 bases identical to TRBD2. Trimming cost V 2 bases and J 0 bases; bases outside gene matches: 7. CDR1 and CDR2 (germline): SGHRS, YFSETQ. This CDR3 region has 18 residues. The chain's CDR3 is CASSLTSGGPLAKNIQYF. CDR3 sequence (DNA): TGCGCCAGCAGCTTAACTAGCGGGGGCCCCTTAGCCAAAAACATTCAGTACTTC.

The CDR3 loop reads CASSQEIRGSEAFF. The CDR3 DNA sequence: TGTGCCAGCAGCCAAGAAATCCGGGGGTCTGAAGCTTTCTTT. The rearrangement uses TRBV14 and TRBJ1-1, with a weak D call TRBD1 (5 bases). Looked up from germline, CDR1 is SGHDN and CDR2 is FVKESK. Trimming removed 0 bases from V and 6 bases from J, with 11 bases in between. There are 14 residues in the CDR3.

The chain uses TRBV7-9 and TRBJ1-2, with TRBD1 identical over 7 bases. The CDR3 is 16 residues long. V gave up 3 bases and J gave up 8 bases; unmatched junction bases: 15. The germline gives CDR1 SEHNR, CDR2 FQNEAQ (reference sequence). The chain's CDR3 is CASSFYPLGRGDGYTF. The DNA for the CDR3 is TGTGCCAGCAGCTTTTACCCCCTGGGCAGGGGGGACGGCTACACCTTC.

The chain carries TRBV5-1 and TRBJ2-5, with TRBD2 matching over 10 bases. After removal of 8 bases from V and 1 base from J, the junction contained 17 bases not matched to a gene. Germline V gives CDR1 SGHRS, CDR2 YFSETQ. The CDR3 runs 18 residues. CDR3 residues: CARLDGASGSLVQETQYF. As DNA, the CDR3 is TGCGCCAGGTTAGATGGGGCTAGCGGGAGTTTGGTCCAAGAGACCCAGTACTTC. Complete variable domain (other parts from reference TRBV5-1 and TRBJ2-5): KAGVTQTPRYLIKTRGQQVTLSCSPISGHRSVSWYQQTPGQGLQFLFEYFSETQRNKGNFPGRFSGRQFSNSRSEMNVSTLELGDSALYLCARLDGASGSLVQETQYFGPGTRLLVL.

The chain is built from TRBV7-2 and TRBJ2-1; D is uncertain. V was pared by 7 bases and J by 5 bases, with 12 bases between. Looked up from germline, CDR1 is SGHTA and CDR2 is FQGNSA. The CDR3 has 13 amino acids. The CDR3: CASNSLGHNEQFF. For the CDR3, the DNA is TGTGCCAGCAACTCTCTAGGCCACAATGAGCAGTTCTTC. Full variable domain (outside the CDR3, taken from reference TRBV7-2 and TRBJ2-1): GAGVSQSPSNKVTEKGKDVELRCDPISGHTALYWYRQSLGQGLEFLIYFQGNSAPDKSGLPSDRFSAERTGGSVSTLTIQRTQQEDSAVYLCASNSLGHNEQFFGPGTRLTVL.